This is a list of T cell receptor beta chains from one sample in a study of regulatory T cells in long-lasting Graves disease. TCRdb redid the calling of the multiplex PCR reads with MiXCR, one entry per CDR3 protein. Of approximately 230,000 distinct CDR3 sequences listed, 15% to 20% are singletons. The material sequenced was peripheral blood mononuclear cells (PBMCs), taken at new diagnosis, from a patient treated with antithyroid drugs. All receptors derive from a female donor with Graves disease. CDR3s include the opening cysteine and the closing phenylalanine or tryptophan. D genes are given only for firm matches. Size is stated for part of the rows, as once, few or many counts, or as a class when the clone is expanded.

clone size: -; V gene: TRBV5-1; D gene: -; J gene: TRBJ2-7; CDR3 DNA: TGCGCCAGCAGTCCCGGGAACCGGAGAGATAACGAGCAGTACTTC; CDR3 protein: CASSPGNRRDNEQYF
clone size: many; V gene: TRBV5-5; D gene: -; J gene: TRBJ2-2; CDR3 DNA: TGTGCCAGCAGCTCGAAGGCCCAGGGGGGTGCGAACACCGGGGAGCTGTTTTTT; CDR3 protein: CASSSKAQGGANTGELFF
clone size: few; V gene: TRBV6-2/TRBV6-3; D gene: TRBD2; J gene: TRBJ2-4; CDR3 DNA: TGTGCCAGCAGTTACTTCGGGACTACAAACATTCAGTACTTC; CDR3 protein: CASSYFGTTNIQYF
clone size: many; V gene: TRBV19; D gene: -; J gene: TRBJ2-2; CDR3 DNA: TGTGCCAGTAGTATAGATTTCACCACCGGGGAGCTGTTTTTT; CDR3 protein: CASSIDFTTGELFF
clone size: many; V gene: TRBV2; D gene: -; J gene: TRBJ2-7; CDR3 DNA: TGTGCCAGCAGGGCCTCCTACGAGCAGTACTTC; CDR3 protein: CASRASYEQYF
clone size: many; V gene: TRBV30; D gene: -; J gene: TRBJ2-3; CDR3 DNA: TGTGCCTGGAGTGTAGGAGGCCTCACAGATACGCAGTATTTT; CDR3 protein: CAWSVGGLTDTQYF
clone size: -; V gene: TRBV11-2; D gene: -; J gene: TRBJ2-7; CDR3 DNA: TGTGCCAGCAGCCATTTACTCCTTACCTACGAGCAGTACTTC; CDR3 protein: CASSHLLLTYEQYF
clone size: many; V gene: TRBV12-3/TRBV12-4; D gene: TRBD1; J gene: TRBJ2-5; CDR3 DNA: TGTGCCAGCAGTCCTGGACAGGGGGGAGAGACCCAGTACTTC; CDR3 protein: CASSPGQGGETQYF
clone size: many; V gene: TRBV6-2/TRBV6-3; D gene: -; J gene: TRBJ2-7; CDR3 DNA: TGTGCCAGCAGTTACTCGACTAGAAGAGTCTCCTACGAGCAGTACTTC; CDR3 protein: CASSYSTRRVSYEQYF
clone size: many; V gene: TRBV19; D gene: TRBD2; J gene: TRBJ2-1; CDR3 DNA: TGTGCCAGTAGTCTCCTGACTAGCGGGAGCCGTAATGAGCAGTTCTTC; CDR3 protein: CASSLLTSGSRNEQFF
clone size: -; V gene: TRBV11-2; D gene: TRBD1; J gene: TRBJ1-1; CDR3 DNA: TGTGCCAGCAGCTCGACGGACAGGGCGTCAGCCCGAGCTTTCTTT; CDR3 protein: CASSSTDRASARAFF
clone size: -; V gene: TRBV11-2; D gene: TRBD1; J gene: TRBJ1-4; CDR3 DNA: TGTGCCAGCAGCTTAGATGGCCAGGGGGAAGGAAAACTGTTTTTT; CDR3 protein: CASSLDGQGEGKLFF
clone size: -; V gene: TRBV3-1; D gene: TRBD2; J gene: TRBJ2-5; CDR3 DNA: TGTGCCAGCAGCGGCCGACTAGCGGGAGGAGAGACCCAGTACTTC; CDR3 protein: CASSGRLAGGETQYF
clone size: few; V gene: TRBV7-2; D gene: TRBD1; J gene: TRBJ2-7; CDR3 DNA: TGTGCCAGCAGCGGTAGAGGACAGGGGGCGGGTCTCTACGAGCAGTACTTC; CDR3 protein: CASSGRGQGAGLYEQYF
clone size: many; V gene: TRBV7-2; D gene: TRBD2; J gene: TRBJ2-1; CDR3 DNA: TGTGCCAGCAGCGGTAGCGGGGGAGCGGCTGAGCAGTTCTTC; CDR3 protein: CASSGSGGAAEQFF
clone size: many; V gene: TRBV29-1; D gene: TRBD2; J gene: TRBJ2-3; CDR3 DNA: TGCAGCGTTGCTTTGGCGGGAGGGAGTGCAGATACGCAGTATTTT; CDR3 protein: CSVALAGGSADTQYF
clone size: once; V gene: TRBV2; D gene: TRBD2; J gene: TRBJ2-7; CDR3 DNA: TGTGCCAGCAGTTCACGGACTAGCGGGAGTTCCTACGAGCAGTACTTC; CDR3 protein: CASSSRTSGSSYEQYF
clone size: many; V gene: TRBV7-8; D gene: -; J gene: TRBJ2-7; CDR3 DNA: TGTGCCAGCAGCGTGGGATCTTACGAGCAGTACTTC; CDR3 protein: CASSVGSYEQYF
clone size: many; V gene: TRBV2; D gene: -; J gene: TRBJ1-1; CDR3 DNA: TGTGCCAGCACACTGCTGAACACTGAAGCTTCCTTT; CDR3 protein: CASTLLNTEASF
clone size: many; V gene: TRBV6-1; D gene: TRBD1; J gene: TRBJ1-2; CDR3 DNA: TGTGCCAGCAGTGGGGCAGGGACAGGGGGCAACTATGGCTACACCTTC; CDR3 protein: CASSGAGTGGNYGYTF
clone size: few; V gene: TRBV6-2/TRBV6-3; D gene: TRBD2; J gene: TRBJ2-7; CDR3 DNA: TGTGCCAGCAGCGACCCGGGACTAGGGGAGCAGTACTTC; CDR3 protein: CASSDPGLGEQYF
clone size: many; V gene: TRBV7-9; D gene: -; J gene: TRBJ1-1; CDR3 DNA: TGTGCCAGCAGCTCAGCGTTGGGGAACACTGAAGCTTTCTTT; CDR3 protein: CASSSALGNTEAFF
clone size: many; V gene: TRBV11-3; D gene: -; J gene: TRBJ2-1; CDR3 DNA: TGTGCCAGCAGCTTAGGGGGGTATAATAGCGAAAGGGGTGAGCAGTTCTTC; CDR3 protein: CASSLGGYNSERGEQFF
clone size: -; V gene: TRBV7-2; D gene: -; J gene: TRBJ2-3; CDR3 DNA: TGTGCCAGCAGCCCGACAGGACACACAGTTACGCAGTATTTT; CDR3 protein: CASSPTGHTVTQYF
clone size: many; V gene: TRBV24-1; D gene: TRBD2; J gene: TRBJ2-2; CDR3 DNA: TGTGCCACCAGTGACCAGACTAGCGGGAGGCACGGGGAGCTGTTTTTT; CDR3 protein: CATSDQTSGRHGELFF
clone size: many; V gene: TRBV27; D gene: TRBD2; J gene: TRBJ2-7; CDR3 DNA: TGTGCCAGCACCCCGACTAGCGGGAGCTCCTACGAGCAGTACTTC; CDR3 protein: CASTPTSGSSYEQYF
clone size: many; V gene: TRBV29-1; D gene: -; J gene: TRBJ1-1; CDR3 DNA: TGCAGCGGAATACACCTTCGGCGGGACACTGAAGCTTTCTTT; CDR3 protein: CSGIHLRRDTEAFF
clone size: many; V gene: TRBV7-2; D gene: TRBD2; J gene: TRBJ2-1; CDR3 DNA: TGTGCCAGCAGCTTTCTAGCGGGAGGAGGCCACAATGAGCAGTTCTTC; CDR3 protein: CASSFLAGGGHNEQFF
clone size: -; V gene: TRBV3-1; D gene: TRBD1; J gene: TRBJ1-6; CDR3 DNA: TGTGCCAGCAGCGACAGGGGACGTAATTCACCCCTCCACTTT; CDR3 protein: CASSDRGRNSPLHF
clone size: many; V gene: TRBV27; D gene: -; J gene: TRBJ2-7; CDR3 DNA: TGTGCCAGCGGATCCCCTACTTCCTACGAGCAGTACTTC; CDR3 protein: CASGSPTSYEQYF
clone size: many; V gene: TRBV30; D gene: -; J gene: TRBJ2-3; CDR3 DNA: TGTGCCTGGAGCCCTCCCTCCACAGATACGCAGTATTTT; CDR3 protein: CAWSPPSTDTQYF
clone size: many; V gene: TRBV7-9; D gene: -; J gene: TRBJ2-1; CDR3 DNA: TGTGCCAGCAGCTCTAGCAATGAGCAGTTCTTC; CDR3 protein: CASSSSNEQFF
clone size: many; V gene: TRBV19; D gene: -; J gene: TRBJ1-6; CDR3 DNA: TGTGCCAGTAGTATGCTGGCTTCACCCCTCCACTTT; CDR3 protein: CASSMLASPLHF
clone size: many; V gene: TRBV9; D gene: -; J gene: TRBJ1-1; CDR3 DNA: TGTGCCAGCAGCGTAGCGGGAGGTGAAGCTTTCTTT; CDR3 protein: CASSVAGGEAFF
clone size: many; V gene: TRBV20-1; D gene: -; J gene: TRBJ2-5; CDR3 DNA: TGCAGTGCTGAAAAGGGACGGTTGGGGCAAGAGACCCAGTACTTC; CDR3 protein: CSAEKGRLGQETQYF
clone size: many; V gene: TRBV18; D gene: -; J gene: TRBJ1-2; CDR3 DNA: TGTGCCAGCTCACCGACGCGACTTAACTATGGCTACACCTTC; CDR3 protein: CASSPTRLNYGYTF
clone size: many; V gene: TRBV7-8; D gene: -; J gene: TRBJ1-6; CDR3 DNA: TGTGCCAGCAGCTTAGCGGCAGGGGCTAATTCACCCCTCCACTTT; CDR3 protein: CASSLAAGANSPLHF
clone size: many; V gene: TRBV28; D gene: TRBD1; J gene: TRBJ2-5; CDR3 DNA: TGTGCCAGCAGTACCCCAACAGGGGGAGTGGAGACCCAGTACTTC; CDR3 protein: CASSTPTGGVETQYF
clone size: many; V gene: TRBV24-1; D gene: TRBD1; J gene: TRBJ1-2; CDR3 DNA: TGTGCCACCAGTGCCACCGGGACAGGGACCTATGGCTACACCTTC; CDR3 protein: CATSATGTGTYGYTF
clone size: -; V gene: TRBV11-2; D gene: -; J gene: TRBJ2-2; CDR3 DNA: TGTGCCAGCAGCTTCCTATCGAACACCGGGGAGCTGTTTTTT; CDR3 protein: CASSFLSNTGELFF
clone size: many; V gene: TRBV5-1; D gene: TRBD1; J gene: TRBJ1-2; CDR3 DNA: TGCGCCAGCAGCTTGCCTTCAGGGGGCTATGGCTACACCTTC; CDR3 protein: CASSLPSGGYGYTF
clone size: -; V gene: TRBV19; D gene: -; J gene: TRBJ2-1; CDR3 DNA: TGTGCCAGTAGTATAGATGGGGGAGTCTCCTACAATGAGCAGTTCTTC; CDR3 protein: CASSIDGGVSYNEQFF
clone size: many; V gene: TRBV24-1; D gene: TRBD1; J gene: TRBJ2-3; CDR3 DNA: TGTGCCACCAGTGATCTGAACCCCGGACAGGGGGCGAGAGATACGCAGTATTTT; CDR3 protein: CATSDLNPGQGARDTQYF
clone size: many; V gene: TRBV12-3/TRBV12-4; D gene: TRBD1; J gene: TRBJ2-7; CDR3 DNA: TGTGCCAGCAGATTGAGGACCGGGACAGGGTTCTACGAGCAGTACTTC; CDR3 protein: CASRLRTGTGFYEQYF
clone size: many; V gene: TRBV29-1; D gene: -; J gene: TRBJ1-1; CDR3 DNA: TGCAGCGTTGAAGATTCAGGGTTTGAAGCTTTCTTT; CDR3 protein: CSVEDSGFEAFF
clone size: many; V gene: TRBV6-2/TRBV6-3; D gene: -; J gene: TRBJ2-5; CDR3 DNA: TGTGCCAGCAGTTCAGGGGCCGGGGAGACCCAGTACTTC; CDR3 protein: CASSSGAGETQYF
clone size: many; V gene: TRBV2; D gene: TRBD1; J gene: TRBJ1-2; CDR3 DNA: TGTGCCAGCAGTGAGCCGACAGGGGATGTTAGGTATGGCTACACCTTC; CDR3 protein: CASSEPTGDVRYGYTF
clone size: many; V gene: TRBV29-1; D gene: -; J gene: TRBJ2-7; CDR3 DNA: TGCAGCGTTGGCAGGGGGGCGGGCGAGCAGTACTTC; CDR3 protein: CSVGRGAGEQYF
clone size: -; V gene: TRBV6-2/TRBV6-3; D gene: -; J gene: TRBJ1-2; CDR3 DNA: TGTGCCAGCAGTGATTACAGGGATTACTATGGCTACACCTTC; CDR3 protein: CASSDYRDYYGYTF
clone size: -; V gene: TRBV5-5; D gene: TRBD1; J gene: TRBJ2-7; CDR3 DNA: TGTGCCAGCAGCTTTTCCCGGGACAGGGCGTCCTACGAGCAGTACTTC; CDR3 protein: CASSFSRDRASYEQYF